The clone carrying this T cell receptor beta chain appeared many times. The target antigen is unknown. Arm-PCR with iRepertoire HTBI primers amplified the CDR3 regions for these TCR beta libraries. TCRdb redid the calling of the multiplex PCR reads with MiXCR, one entry per CDR3 protein. The table has roughly 450,000 distinct CDR3 sequences, less than 25% seen once; the top ten hold less than 15%. This sample's time point: persistent/refractory GD, antithyroid drugs over 5 years with positive TRAb. Making the TCR library involved RNA that had been extracted from PBMCs. By American Thyroid Association guidelines, Graves' disease was diagnosed in the cohort. The entry originates in a study of regulatory T cells in long-lasting Graves disease. Study summary: Over 5 years of antithyroid drugs with positive TSH receptor antibodies was taken to mean persistent Graves' disease.

Notes on the study in general: Those with persistent Graves' had less TCR diversity than newly diagnosed patients. Newly diagnosed disease favored TRBV20-1 and TRBJ2-1 over persistent disease.

The CDR3 consists of 15 residues. Trimming removed 2 bases from V and 7 bases from J, with 17 bases in between. The receptor's source is a female donor with Graves disease. The chain employs TRBV12-3 or TRBV12-4 and TRBJ1-2, with D possibly matching TRBD1 (6 bases). This specimen was peripheral blood mononuclear cells (PBMCs), taken when the disease was refractory, from a patient treated with antithyroid drugs. The CDR3 nucleotides read TGTGCCAGCAGTTTAAACGTGGGGGCCCGGCGTGGCTACACCTTC. Encoded protein: CASSLNVGARRGYTF.